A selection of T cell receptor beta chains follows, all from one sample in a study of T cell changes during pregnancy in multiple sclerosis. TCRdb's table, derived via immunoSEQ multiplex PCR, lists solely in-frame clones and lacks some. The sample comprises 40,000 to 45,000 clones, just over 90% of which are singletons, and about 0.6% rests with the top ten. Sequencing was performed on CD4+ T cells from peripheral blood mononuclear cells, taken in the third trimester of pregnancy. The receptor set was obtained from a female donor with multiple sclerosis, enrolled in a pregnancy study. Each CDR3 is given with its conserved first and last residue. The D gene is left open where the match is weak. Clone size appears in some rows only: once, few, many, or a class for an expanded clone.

DNA: TGCGCCAGCAGCTATACAGGGGATTACGAGCAGTACTTC
CDR3: CASSYTGDYEQYF
J: TRBJ2-7
D: TRBD1
V: TRBV5-1
size: NA

DNA: TGTGCCAGCAGCTTAGAGGGGGTGAGGACTGAAGCTTTCTTT
CDR3: CASSLEGVRTEAFF
J: TRBJ1-1
D: NA
V: TRBV11-1
size: NA

DNA: TGTGCCAGCAGCGCCGCGGGTAGCTCCTACGAGCAGTACTTC
CDR3: CASSAAGSSYEQYF
J: TRBJ2-7
D: NA
V: TRBV9
size: NA

DNA: TGTGCCAGCAGACAACGGGGGGGCGGAAACACTGAAGCTTTCTTT
CDR3: CASRQRGGGNTEAFF
J: TRBJ1-1
D: NA
V: TRBV6-6
size: once

DNA: TGCGCCAGCTCGGTCATTGACAGGGGCATAGATACGCAGTATTTT
CDR3: CASSVIDRGIDTQYF
J: TRBJ2-3
D: TRBD1
V: TRBV4-3
size: few

DNA: TGTGCCAGCACCGTAACCCCGGGGACTTCAGACACCGGGGAGCTGTTTTTT
CDR3: CASTVTPGTSDTGELFF
J: TRBJ2-2
D: NA
V: TRBV9
size: NA

DNA: TGTGCCAGCAGGCGGGGCCTGCCATCTGAAGCTTTCTTT
CDR3: CASRRGLPSEAFF
J: TRBJ1-1
D: NA
V: TRBV6-5
size: NA

DNA: TGCGCCAGCAGCCAAGTCTATGCCTACGAGCAGTACTTC
CDR3: CASSQVYAYEQYF
J: TRBJ2-7
D: NA
V: TRBV4-1
size: NA

DNA: TGCGCCAGCAGCACAAGTCCAGGGAAAGGGTACGAGCAGTACTTC
CDR3: CASSTSPGKGYEQYF
J: TRBJ2-7
D: NA
V: TRBV5-1
size: NA

DNA: TGCGCCAGCAGCTCGACAGGGGGCCCCGGGTCACCCCTCCACTTT
CDR3: CASSSTGGPGSPLHF
J: TRBJ1-6
D: TRBD1
V: TRBV5-1
size: NA

DNA: TGTGCCAGCAGCCAAGTCGTGGGAGGGCCCTCCAATACCGCTTACAATGAGCAGTTCTTC
CDR3: CASSQVVGGPSNTAYNEQFF
J: TRBJ2-1
D: TRBD2
V: TRBV4-2
size: NA

DNA: TGTGCCAGCACCGCTCAACGGGGGTCGACTGAAGCTTTCTTT
CDR3: CASTAQRGSTEAFF
J: TRBJ1-1
D: NA
V: TRBV11-2
size: few

DNA: TGTGCCAGCAGCCAAGGCCCGGGGACAGATACGCAGTATTTT
CDR3: CASSQGPGTDTQYF
J: TRBJ2-3
D: NA
V: TRBV14
size: NA

DNA: TGTGCCAGCAGCTCCGGGACAGGGGGCGGGAGTAACACTGAAGCTTTCTTT
CDR3: CASSSGTGGGSNTEAFF
J: TRBJ1-1
D: TRBD1
V: TRBV7-2
size: NA

DNA: TGTGCCATCAGACAGGTAAACACTGAAGCTTTCTTT
CDR3: CAIRQVNTEAFF
J: TRBJ1-1
D: NA
V: TRBV10-3
size: NA

DNA: TGTGCCAGCAGCCGGTCACAGGGTAAGTCTGGCGAGCAGTACTTC
CDR3: CASSRSQGKSGEQYF
J: TRBJ2-7
D: NA
V: TRBV5-4
size: NA

DNA: TGTGCCAGCTCACCTAAACAGGGAGCTGAAGCTTTCTTT
CDR3: CASSPKQGAEAFF
J: TRBJ1-1
D: NA
V: TRBV18
size: NA

DNA: TGTGCCAGCAGTTACGACCTCCGGGTTCAGGGAGGTAACCGAAAGGAAAAACTGTTTTTT
CDR3: CASSYDLRVQGGNRKEKLFF
J: TRBJ1-4
D: NA
V: TRBV6-7
size: NA

DNA: TGTGCCAGCAGCGGAAAAGGGTCGGAGGAGGGGGAGACCCAGTACTTC
CDR3: CASSGKGSEEGETQYF
J: TRBJ2-5
D: NA
V: TRBV5-6
size: NA

DNA: TGTGCCAGCACCCCAGGGGGAGGTGAAAAACTGTTTTTT
CDR3: CASTPGGGEKLFF
J: TRBJ1-4
D: TRBD1
V: TRBV7-6
size: NA

DNA: TGTGCCAGCAGCACAGAATACAATGAGCAGTTCTTC
CDR3: CASSTEYNEQFF
J: TRBJ2-1
D: NA
V: TRBV11-3
size: NA

DNA: TGTGCCAGCAGCGTAGAACTAGCGGGGGGCCAAGAGACCCAGTACTTC
CDR3: CASSVELAGGQETQYF
J: TRBJ2-5
D: TRBD2
V: TRBV9
size: once

DNA: TGTGCCATCAGCGTAGCGGGGGACACCGGGGAGCTGTTTTTT
CDR3: CAISVAGDTGELFF
J: TRBJ2-2
D: TRBD2
V: TRBV10-3
size: NA

DNA: TGTGCCAGCAGTGCAGGGGCTGATTCCTACAATGAGCAGTTCTTC
CDR3: CASSAGADSYNEQFF
J: TRBJ2-1
D: NA
V: TRBV2
size: NA

DNA: TGTGCCTGGAGCCCAATAGGAGGGCGCGGGAGCAATCAGCCCCAGCATTTT
CDR3: CAWSPIGGRGSNQPQHF
J: TRBJ1-5
D: NA
V: TRBV30
size: NA

DNA: TGCGCCAGCAGCGGGATAGCGGGAGGCCCGGAGACCCAGTACTTC
CDR3: CASSGIAGGPETQYF
J: TRBJ2-5
D: TRBD2
V: TRBV5-1
size: NA

DNA: TGCGCCAGCAGCCTCGGGACAGGGGGCTACAATGAGCAGTTCTTC
CDR3: CASSLGTGGYNEQFF
J: TRBJ2-1
D: TRBD1
V: TRBV5-1
size: NA

DNA: TGCGCCAGCAGCCCAAACGGGGGGGCCGGAGATACGCAGTATTTT
CDR3: CASSPNGGAGDTQYF
J: TRBJ2-3
D: TRBD2
V: TRBV5-1
size: NA

DNA: TGTGCCAGCAGCAGGACACCGAACACCGGGGAGCTGTTTTTT
CDR3: CASSRTPNTGELFF
J: TRBJ2-2
D: NA
V: TRBV2
size: NA

DNA: TGTGCCAGCAGCTTCCGGTATAGCAATCAGCCCCAGCATTTT
CDR3: CASSFRYSNQPQHF
J: TRBJ1-5
D: NA
V: TRBV27
size: NA

DNA: TGTGCCATCAGTGGGGACAGGGGAAACTCCTACGAGCAGTACTTC
CDR3: CAISGDRGNSYEQYF
J: TRBJ2-7
D: TRBD1
V: TRBV10-3
size: NA

DNA: TGTGCCAGCAGCATAGGGCAGACGGGCACTGAAGCTTTCTTT
CDR3: CASSIGQTGTEAFF
J: TRBJ1-1
D: NA
V: TRBV9
size: NA

DNA: TGCAGCGTTGGGGCAGGCCAAGAGACCCAGTACTTC
CDR3: CSVGAGQETQYF
J: TRBJ2-5
D: NA
V: TRBV29-1
size: NA

DNA: TGTGCCAGCAGCCCGACGGGGCACGGGCAGGGGGAAGTTCTCCCCTACGAGCAGTACTTC
CDR3: CASSPTGHGQGEVLPYEQYF
J: TRBJ2-7
D: TRBD1
V: TRBV7-3
size: NA

DNA: TGTGCCAGCAGCTCCTTCCGGAGTTGGGGCTACACCTTC
CDR3: CASSSFRSWGYTF
J: TRBJ1-2
D: NA
V: TRBV7-9
size: once

DNA: TGTGCCAGCAGTGAAGCTCCGTTAGGCCGCGGACTAGCGTGGGGGGGCCAAGAGACCCAGTACTTC
CDR3: CASSEAPLGRGLAWGGQETQYF
J: TRBJ2-5
D: TRBD2
V: TRBV6-1
size: NA

DNA: TGTGCCAGCAGTTACCTCTTCTCCTACAGTCTTGATGAGCAGTTCTTC
CDR3: CASSYLFSYSLDEQFF
J: TRBJ2-1
D: NA
V: TRBV28
size: NA

DNA: TGTGCCAGCAGCTTTTGGACAGGCTCTGGAAACACCATATATTTT
CDR3: CASSFWTGSGNTIYF
J: TRBJ1-3
D: TRBD1
V: TRBV5-4
size: NA

DNA: TGTGCCAGCTCACCTGACAGGGGGCGAGACTATGGCTACACCTTC
CDR3: CASSPDRGRDYGYTF
J: TRBJ1-2
D: TRBD1
V: TRBV18
size: NA

DNA: TGTGCCAGCAGCTTCGAAGTACGAGGTTCGGCTAATGAAAAACTGTTTTTT
CDR3: CASSFEVRGSANEKLFF
J: TRBJ1-4
D: NA
V: TRBV5-5
size: NA

DNA: TGTGCCATCAAATCCTCCAGCGGGCACACCGGGGAGCTGTTTTTT
CDR3: CAIKSSSGHTGELFF
J: TRBJ2-2
D: NA
V: TRBV10-3
size: NA

DNA: TGTGCCAGCAGGACTGGGACAGCGAACACCGGGGAGCTGTTTTTT
CDR3: CASRTGTANTGELFF
J: TRBJ2-2
D: TRBD1
V: TRBV7-8
size: NA

DNA: TGCAGTACGGGAGACAATGAGCAGTTCTTC
CDR3: CSTGDNEQFF
J: TRBJ2-1
D: NA
V: TRBV20-1
size: NA